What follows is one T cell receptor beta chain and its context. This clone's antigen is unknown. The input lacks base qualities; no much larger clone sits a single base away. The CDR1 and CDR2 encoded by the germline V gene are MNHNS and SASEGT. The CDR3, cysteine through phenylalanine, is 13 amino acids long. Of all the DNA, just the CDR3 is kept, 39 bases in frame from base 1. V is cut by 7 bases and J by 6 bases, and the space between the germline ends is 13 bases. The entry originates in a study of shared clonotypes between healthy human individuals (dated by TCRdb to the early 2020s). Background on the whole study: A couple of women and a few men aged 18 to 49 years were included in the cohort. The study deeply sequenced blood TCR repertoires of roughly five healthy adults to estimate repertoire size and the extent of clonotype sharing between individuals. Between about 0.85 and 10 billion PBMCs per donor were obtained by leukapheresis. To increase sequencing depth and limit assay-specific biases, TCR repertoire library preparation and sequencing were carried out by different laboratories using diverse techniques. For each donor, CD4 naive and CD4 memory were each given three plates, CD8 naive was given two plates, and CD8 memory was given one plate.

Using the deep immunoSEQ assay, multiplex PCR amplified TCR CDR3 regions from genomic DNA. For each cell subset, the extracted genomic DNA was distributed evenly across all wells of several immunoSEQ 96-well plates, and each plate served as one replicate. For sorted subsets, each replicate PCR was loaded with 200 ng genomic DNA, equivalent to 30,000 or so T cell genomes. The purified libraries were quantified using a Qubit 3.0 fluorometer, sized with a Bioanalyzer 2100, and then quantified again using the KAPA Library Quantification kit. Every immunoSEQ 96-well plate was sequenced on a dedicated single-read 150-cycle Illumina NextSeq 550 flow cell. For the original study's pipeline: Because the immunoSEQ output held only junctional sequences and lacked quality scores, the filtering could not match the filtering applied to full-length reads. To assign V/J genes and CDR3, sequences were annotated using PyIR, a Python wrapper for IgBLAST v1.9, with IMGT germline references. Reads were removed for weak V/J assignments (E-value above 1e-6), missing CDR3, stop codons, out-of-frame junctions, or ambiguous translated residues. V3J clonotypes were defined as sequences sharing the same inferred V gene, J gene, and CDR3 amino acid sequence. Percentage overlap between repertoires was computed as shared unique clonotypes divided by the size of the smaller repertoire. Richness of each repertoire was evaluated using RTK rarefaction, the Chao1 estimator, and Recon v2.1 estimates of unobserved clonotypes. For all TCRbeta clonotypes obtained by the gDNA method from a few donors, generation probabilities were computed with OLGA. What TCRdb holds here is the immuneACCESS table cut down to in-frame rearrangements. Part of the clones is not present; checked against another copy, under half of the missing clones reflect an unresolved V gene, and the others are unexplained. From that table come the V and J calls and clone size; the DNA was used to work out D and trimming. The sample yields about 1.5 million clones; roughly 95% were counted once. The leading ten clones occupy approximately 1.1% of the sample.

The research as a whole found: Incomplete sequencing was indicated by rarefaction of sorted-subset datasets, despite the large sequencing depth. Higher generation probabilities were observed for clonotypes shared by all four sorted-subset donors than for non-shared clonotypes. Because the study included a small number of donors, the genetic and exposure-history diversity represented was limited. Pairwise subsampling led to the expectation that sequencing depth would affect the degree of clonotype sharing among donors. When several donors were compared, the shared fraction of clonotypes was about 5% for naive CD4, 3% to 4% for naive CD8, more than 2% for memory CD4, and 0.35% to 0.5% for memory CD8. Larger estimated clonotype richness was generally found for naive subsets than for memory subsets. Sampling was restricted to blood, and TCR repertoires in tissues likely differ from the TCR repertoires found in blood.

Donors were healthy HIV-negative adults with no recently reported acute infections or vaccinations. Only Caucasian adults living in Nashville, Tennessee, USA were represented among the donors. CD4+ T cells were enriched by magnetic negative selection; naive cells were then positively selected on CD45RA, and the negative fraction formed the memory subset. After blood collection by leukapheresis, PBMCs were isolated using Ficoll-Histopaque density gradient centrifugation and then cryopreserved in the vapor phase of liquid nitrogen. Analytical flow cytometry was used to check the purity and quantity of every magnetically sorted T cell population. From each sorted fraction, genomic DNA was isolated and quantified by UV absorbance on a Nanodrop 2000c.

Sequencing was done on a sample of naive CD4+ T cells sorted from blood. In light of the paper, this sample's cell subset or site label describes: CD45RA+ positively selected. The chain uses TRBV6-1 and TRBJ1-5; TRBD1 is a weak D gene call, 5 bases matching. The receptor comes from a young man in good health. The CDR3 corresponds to CASTQGLTQPQHF. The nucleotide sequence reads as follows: TGTGCCAGCACGCAGGGCTTAACTCAGCCCCAGCATTTT.